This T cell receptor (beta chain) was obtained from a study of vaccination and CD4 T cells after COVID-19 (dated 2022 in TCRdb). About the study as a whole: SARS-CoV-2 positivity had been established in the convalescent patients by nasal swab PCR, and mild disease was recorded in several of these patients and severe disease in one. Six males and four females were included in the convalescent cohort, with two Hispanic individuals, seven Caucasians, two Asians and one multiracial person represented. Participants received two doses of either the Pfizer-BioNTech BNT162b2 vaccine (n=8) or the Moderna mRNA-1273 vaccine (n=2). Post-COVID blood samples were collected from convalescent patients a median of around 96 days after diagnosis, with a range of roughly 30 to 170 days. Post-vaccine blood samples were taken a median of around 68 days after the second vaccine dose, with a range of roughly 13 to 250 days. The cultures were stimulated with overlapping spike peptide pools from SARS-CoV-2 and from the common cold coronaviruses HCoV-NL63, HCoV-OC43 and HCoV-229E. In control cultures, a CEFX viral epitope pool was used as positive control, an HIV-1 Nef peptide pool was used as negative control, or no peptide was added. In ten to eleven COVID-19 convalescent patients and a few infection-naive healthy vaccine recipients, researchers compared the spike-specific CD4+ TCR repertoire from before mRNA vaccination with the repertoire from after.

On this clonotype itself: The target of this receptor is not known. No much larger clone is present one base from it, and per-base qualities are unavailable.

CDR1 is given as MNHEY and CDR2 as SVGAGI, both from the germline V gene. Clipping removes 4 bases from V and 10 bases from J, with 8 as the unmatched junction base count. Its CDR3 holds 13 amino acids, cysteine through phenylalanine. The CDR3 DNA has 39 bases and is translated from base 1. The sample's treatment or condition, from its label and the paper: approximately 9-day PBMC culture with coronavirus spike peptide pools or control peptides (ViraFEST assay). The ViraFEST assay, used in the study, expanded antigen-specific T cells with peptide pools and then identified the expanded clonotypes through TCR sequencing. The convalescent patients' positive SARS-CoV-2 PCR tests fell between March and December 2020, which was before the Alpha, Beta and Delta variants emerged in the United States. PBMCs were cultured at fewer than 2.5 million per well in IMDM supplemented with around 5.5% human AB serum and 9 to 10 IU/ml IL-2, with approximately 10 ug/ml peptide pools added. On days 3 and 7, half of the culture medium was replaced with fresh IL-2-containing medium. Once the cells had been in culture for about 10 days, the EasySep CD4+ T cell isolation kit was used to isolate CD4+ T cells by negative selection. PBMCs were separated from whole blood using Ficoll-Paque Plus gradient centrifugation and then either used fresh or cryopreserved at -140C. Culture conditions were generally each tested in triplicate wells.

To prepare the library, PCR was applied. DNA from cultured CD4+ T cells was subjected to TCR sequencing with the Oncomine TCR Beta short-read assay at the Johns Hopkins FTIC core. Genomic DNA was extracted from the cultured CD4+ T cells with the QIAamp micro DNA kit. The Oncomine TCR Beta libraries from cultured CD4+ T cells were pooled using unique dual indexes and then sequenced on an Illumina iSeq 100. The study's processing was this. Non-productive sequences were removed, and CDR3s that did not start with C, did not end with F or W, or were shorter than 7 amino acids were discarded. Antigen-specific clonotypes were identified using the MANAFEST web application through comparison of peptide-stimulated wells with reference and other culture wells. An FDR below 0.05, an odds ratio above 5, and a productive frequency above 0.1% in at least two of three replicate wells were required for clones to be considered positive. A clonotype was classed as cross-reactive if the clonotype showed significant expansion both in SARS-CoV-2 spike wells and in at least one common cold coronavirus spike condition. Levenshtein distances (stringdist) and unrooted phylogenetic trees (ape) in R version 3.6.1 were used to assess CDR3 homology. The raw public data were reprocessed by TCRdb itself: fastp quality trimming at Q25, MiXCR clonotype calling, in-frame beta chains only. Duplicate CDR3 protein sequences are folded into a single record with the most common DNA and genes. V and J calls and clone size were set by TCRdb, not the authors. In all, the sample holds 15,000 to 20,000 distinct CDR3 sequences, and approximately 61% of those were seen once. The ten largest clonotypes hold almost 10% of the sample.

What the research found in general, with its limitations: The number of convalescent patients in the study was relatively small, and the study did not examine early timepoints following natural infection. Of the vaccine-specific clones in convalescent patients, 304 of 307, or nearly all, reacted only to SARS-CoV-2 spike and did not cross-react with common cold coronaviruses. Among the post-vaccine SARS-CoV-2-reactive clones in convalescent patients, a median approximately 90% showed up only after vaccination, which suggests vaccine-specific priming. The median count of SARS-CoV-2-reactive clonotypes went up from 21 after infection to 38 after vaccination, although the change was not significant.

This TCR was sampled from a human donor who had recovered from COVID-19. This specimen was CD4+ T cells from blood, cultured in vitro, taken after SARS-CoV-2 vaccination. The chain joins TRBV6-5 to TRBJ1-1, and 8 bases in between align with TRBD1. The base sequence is TGTGCCAGCAGTTCCAACAGGGGGGTAGCAGCTTTCTTT. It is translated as CASSSNRGVAAFF.